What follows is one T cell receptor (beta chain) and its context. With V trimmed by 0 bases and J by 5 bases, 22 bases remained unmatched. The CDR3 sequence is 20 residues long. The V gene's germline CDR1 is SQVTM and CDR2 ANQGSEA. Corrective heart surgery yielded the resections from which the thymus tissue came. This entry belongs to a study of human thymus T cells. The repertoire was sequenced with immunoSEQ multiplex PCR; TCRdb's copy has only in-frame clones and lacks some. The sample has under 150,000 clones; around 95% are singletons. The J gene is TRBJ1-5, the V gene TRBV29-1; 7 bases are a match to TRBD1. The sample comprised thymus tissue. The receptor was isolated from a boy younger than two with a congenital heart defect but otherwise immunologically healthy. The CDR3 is CSVEDLEGARGIVQDQPQHF. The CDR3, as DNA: TGCAGCGTTGAAGATTTGGAGGGGGCGCGGGGGATTGTCCAAGATCAGCCCCAGCATTTT.